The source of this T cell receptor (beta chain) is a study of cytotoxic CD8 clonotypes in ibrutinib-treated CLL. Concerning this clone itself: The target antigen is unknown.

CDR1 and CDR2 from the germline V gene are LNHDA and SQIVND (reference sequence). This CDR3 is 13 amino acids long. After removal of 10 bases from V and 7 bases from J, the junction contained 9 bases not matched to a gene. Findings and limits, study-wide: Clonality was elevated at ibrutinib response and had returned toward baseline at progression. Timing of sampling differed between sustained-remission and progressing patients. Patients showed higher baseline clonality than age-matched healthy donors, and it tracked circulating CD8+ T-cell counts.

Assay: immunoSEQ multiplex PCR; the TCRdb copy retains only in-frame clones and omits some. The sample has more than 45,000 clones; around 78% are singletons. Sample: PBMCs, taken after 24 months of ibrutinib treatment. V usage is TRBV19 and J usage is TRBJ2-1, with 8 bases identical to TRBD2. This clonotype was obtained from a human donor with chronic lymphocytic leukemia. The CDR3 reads CATKGLAGNEQFF. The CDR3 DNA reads TGTGCCACGAAGGGGCTAGCGGGTAATGAGCAGTTCTTC.